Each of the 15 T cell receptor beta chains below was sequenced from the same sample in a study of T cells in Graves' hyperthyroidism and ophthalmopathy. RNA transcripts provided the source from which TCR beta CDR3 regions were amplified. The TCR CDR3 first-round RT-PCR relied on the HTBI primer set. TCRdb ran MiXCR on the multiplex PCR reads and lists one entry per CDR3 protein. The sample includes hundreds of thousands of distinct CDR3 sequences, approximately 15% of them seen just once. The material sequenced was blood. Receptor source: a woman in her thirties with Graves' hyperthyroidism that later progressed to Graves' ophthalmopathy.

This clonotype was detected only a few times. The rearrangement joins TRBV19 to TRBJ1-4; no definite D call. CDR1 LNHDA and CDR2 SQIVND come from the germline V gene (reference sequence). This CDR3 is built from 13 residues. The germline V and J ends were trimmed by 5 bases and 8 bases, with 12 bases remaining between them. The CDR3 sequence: CASSEFEREKLFF. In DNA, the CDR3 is TGTGCCAGTAGTGAGTTCGAGCGGGAAAAACTGTTTTTT. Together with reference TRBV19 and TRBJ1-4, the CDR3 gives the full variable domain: DGGITQSPKYLFRKEGQNVTLSCEQNLNHDAMYWYRQDPGQGLRLIYYSQIVNDFQKGDIAEGYSVSREKKESFPLTVTSAQKNPTAFYLCASSEFEREKLFFGSGTQLSVL.

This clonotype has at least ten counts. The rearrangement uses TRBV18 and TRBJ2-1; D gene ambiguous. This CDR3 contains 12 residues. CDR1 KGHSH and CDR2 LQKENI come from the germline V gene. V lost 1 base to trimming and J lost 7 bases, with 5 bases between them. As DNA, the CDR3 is TGTGCCAGCTCACCACAGGATAATGAGCAGTTCTTC. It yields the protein CASSPQDNEQFF. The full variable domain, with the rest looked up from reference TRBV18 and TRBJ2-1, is NAGVMQNPRHLVRRRGQEARLRCSPMKGHSHVYWYRQLPEEGLKFMVYLQKENIIDESGMPKERFSAEFPKEGPSILRIQQVVRGDSAAYFCASSPQDNEQFFGPGTRLTVL.

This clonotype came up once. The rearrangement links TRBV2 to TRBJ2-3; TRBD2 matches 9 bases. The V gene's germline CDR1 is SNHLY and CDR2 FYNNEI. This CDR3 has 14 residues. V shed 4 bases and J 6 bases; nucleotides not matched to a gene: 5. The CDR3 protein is CASSAAGGFDTQYF. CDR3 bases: TGTGCCAGCAGTGCGGCGGGAGGGTTCGATACGCAGTATTTT.

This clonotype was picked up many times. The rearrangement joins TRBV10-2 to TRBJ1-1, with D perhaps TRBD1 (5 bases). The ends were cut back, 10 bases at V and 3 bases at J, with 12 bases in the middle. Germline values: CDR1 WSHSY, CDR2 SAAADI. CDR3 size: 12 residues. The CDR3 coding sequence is TGCGCCACTCAGCAGGGTGACACTGAAGCTTTCTTT. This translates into CATQQGDTEAFF.

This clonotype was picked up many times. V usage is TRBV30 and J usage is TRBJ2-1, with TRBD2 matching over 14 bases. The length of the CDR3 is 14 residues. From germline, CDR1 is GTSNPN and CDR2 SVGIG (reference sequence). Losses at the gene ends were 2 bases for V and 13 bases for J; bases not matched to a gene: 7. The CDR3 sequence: CAWSPGLAGEGQFF. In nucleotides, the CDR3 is TGTGCCTGGAGTCCGGGACTAGCGGGAGAGGGCCAGTTCTTC.

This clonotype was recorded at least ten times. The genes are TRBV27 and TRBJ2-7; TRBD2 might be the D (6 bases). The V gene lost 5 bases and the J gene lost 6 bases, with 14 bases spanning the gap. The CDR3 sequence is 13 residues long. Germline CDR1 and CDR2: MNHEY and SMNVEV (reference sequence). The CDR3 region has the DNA TGTGCCAGCAGTACCAAGACTAGTTCCGAGCAGTACTTC. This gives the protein CASSTKTSSEQYF.

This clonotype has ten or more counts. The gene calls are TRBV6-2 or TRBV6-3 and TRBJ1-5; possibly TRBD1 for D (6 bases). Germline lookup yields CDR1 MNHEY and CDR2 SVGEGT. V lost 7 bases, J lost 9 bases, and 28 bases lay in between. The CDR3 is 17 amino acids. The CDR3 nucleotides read TGTGCCAGCACCGATAACAGGAAAGGGGGTCTATATGTGCCCCAGCATTTT. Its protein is CASTDNRKGGLYVPQHF.

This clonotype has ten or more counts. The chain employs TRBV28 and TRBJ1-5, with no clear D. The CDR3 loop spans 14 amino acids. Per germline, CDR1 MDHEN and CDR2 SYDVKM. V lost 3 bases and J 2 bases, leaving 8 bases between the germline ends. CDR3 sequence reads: CASSFRDRNQPQHF. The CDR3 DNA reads TGTGCCAGCAGTTTTCGGGATCGCAATCAGCCCCAGCATTTT.

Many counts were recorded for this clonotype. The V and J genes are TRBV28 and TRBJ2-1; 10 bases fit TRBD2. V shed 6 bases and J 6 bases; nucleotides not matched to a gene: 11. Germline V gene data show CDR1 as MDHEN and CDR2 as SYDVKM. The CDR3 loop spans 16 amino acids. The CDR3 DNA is TGTGCCAGCAGCTATCCGGGACTAGCGAAGTTCAATGAGCAGTTCTTC. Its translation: CASSYPGLAKFNEQFF.

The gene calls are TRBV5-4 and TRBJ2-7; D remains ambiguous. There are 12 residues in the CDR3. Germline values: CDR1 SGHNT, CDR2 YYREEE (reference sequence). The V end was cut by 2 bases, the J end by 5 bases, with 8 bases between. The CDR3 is CASSFHLNEQYF. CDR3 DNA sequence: TGTGCCAGCAGCTTCCACTTGAACGAGCAGTACTTC.

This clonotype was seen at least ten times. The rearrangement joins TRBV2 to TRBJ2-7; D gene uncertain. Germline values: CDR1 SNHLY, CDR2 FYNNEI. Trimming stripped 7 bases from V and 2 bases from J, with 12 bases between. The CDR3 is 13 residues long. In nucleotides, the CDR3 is TGTGCCAGCAAGGATGGCATTCCCTACGAGCAGTACTTC. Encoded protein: CASKDGIPYEQYF.

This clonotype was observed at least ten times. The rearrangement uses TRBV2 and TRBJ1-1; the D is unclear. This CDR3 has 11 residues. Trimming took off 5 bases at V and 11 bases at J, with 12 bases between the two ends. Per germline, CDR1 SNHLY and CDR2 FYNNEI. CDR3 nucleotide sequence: TGTGCCAGCAGTAGAGTATCAGTGGCTTTCTTT. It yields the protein CASSRVSVAFF.

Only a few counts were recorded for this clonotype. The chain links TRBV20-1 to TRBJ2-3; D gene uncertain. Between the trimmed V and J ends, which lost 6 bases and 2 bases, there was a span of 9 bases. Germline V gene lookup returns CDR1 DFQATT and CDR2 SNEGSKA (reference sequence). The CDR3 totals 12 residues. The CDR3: CSAPLLTDTQYF. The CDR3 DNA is TGCAGTGCGCCCCTCCTCACAGATACGCAGTATTTT.

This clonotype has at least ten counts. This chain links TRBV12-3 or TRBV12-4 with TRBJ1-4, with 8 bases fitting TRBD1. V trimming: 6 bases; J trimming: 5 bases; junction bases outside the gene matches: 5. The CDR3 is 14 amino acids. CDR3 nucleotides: TGTGCCAGCAGGGATGGACAGGGAAATGAAAAACTGTTTTTT. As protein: CASRDGQGNEKLFF.

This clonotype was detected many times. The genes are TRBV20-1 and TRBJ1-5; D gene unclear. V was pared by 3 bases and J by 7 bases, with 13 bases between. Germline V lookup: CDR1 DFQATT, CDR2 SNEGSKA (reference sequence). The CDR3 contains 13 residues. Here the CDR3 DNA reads TGCAGTGCTAGCGAGGACGTAGGACAGCCCCAGCATTTT. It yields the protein CSASEDVGQPQHF.